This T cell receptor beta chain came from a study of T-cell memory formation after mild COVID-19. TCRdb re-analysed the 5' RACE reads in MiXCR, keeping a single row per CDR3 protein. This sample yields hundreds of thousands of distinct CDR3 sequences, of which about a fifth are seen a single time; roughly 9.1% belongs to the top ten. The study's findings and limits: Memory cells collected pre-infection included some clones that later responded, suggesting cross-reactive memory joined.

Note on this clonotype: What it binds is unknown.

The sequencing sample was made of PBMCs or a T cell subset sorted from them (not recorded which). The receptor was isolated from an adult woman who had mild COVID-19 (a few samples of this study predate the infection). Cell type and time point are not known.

The CDR3 region is CATSDRSRSYEQYF. The CDR3 DNA sequence: TGTGCCACCAGTGACCGGAGTCGATCCTACGAGCAGTACTTC. This chain joins TRBV24-1 and TRBJ2-7; D ambiguous. Trimming left V 4 bases short and J 1 base short, with 10 bases between. CDR1 and CDR2 (germline): KGHDR, SFDVKD. The CDR3 length is 14 residues.